This T cell receptor (beta chain) appears in the sequencing data of a study of T cell responses to AZD1222 COVID-19 vaccine (dated by TCRdb to the early 2020s). For the study in its entirety: AZD1222 recipients given second doses at about 4 weeks or at about 12 weeks were pooled, since spike-specific TCR depth and breadth were not found to differ between the two schedules. TCR sequencing was performed for about 240 trial participants, of whom about 210 were given two doses of AZD1222 and 26 were given two doses of MenACWY control vaccine. Trial participants were enrolled by age into 18-55, 56-69 and 70-plus year subgroups, with roughly 160, 29 and 62 TCR-sequenced participants respectively. Study-level results and caveats: Reportedly, close to half of the unique spike-specific TCRs recognized epitopes lying outside the regions that are mutated in the B.1.351 and B.1.1.7 variants. The vaccine-associated CD4 TCRs covered the entire spike protein, and the dominant responses fell in regions 160-218 and 743-854. The 56-69-year group was small, and its depth increase did not reach significance, likely because of low power. Participants were mostly white British and included more females than males, and it was suggested by the authors that clonal diversity may have been underestimated. Conclusions about previously exposed vaccinees are limited because only five to seven AZD1222 recipients were SARS-CoV-2 seropositive at baseline. After two AZD1222 doses, spike-specific TCR breadth and depth were significantly higher than at day 0 and than in MenACWY recipients. Because no day 14 peak-response samples were available, the repertoires could be characterized only after the peak T cell response.

Taken from cysteine to phenylalanine, the CDR3 has 14 residues. The DNA shown is the 42-base CDR3, in frame from base 1. Trimming takes 5 bases from V and 7 bases from J, and the germline ends sit 15 bases apart. Based on the germline V gene, the CDR1 and CDR2 sequences are MNHEY and SVGEGT. The time point label, as the study defines it: baseline before first vaccination. Vaccinee samples came from UK trials COV001 and COV002, including a single-blind randomized controlled phase 2/3 trial of AZD1222 (ChAdOx1 nCoV-19) in healthy adults. For TCRbeta chain sequencing, PBMC samples from trial participants were taken at day 0 and at day 28 after the second dose. The CDR3 regions of human TCRbeta chains were subjected to immunosequencing. The authors processed their data as follows. Repertoire TCRs were matched against a reference library of SARS-CoV-2-specific TCRs generated with the MIRA antigen-specificity platform. Breadth meant the fraction of unique TCRs that were SARS-CoV-2-associated, whereas depth meant the fraction of total T cells that were SARS-CoV-2-associated. Using the MIRA data, each spike-specific TCR was mapped to the spike region that the TCR reacts to and placed in a CD4 or CD8 class. Log10-transformed breadth and depth values were compared by one-way ANOVA with Sidak's multiple comparisons tests. TCRdb limited this immuneACCESS table to in-frame rearrangements with V and J called. A share of clones is missing; checked studies link under half to unresolved V genes, and the rest is unexplained. The V and J calls and clone size come from that table; D and trimming were worked out from the DNA. Across this sample there are over 110,000 clones, with 75% to 90% seen only once. The ten largest account for roughly 1.7% of the sample.

To note about this clone: The antigen it binds to is not known. No qualities accompany the bases; no much larger clone lies one base away.

Specimen: peripheral blood, collected on day 0 of AZD1222 vaccination. This TCR came from an adult in good health. The rearranged segments are TRBV6-2 or TRBV6-3 and TRBJ2-1; too little of a D gene remains to name it. The DNA reads as follows: TGTGCCAGCAGTCTAGATACAACGAGAAATGAGCAGTTCTTC. Its amino acids are CASSLDTTRNEQFF.